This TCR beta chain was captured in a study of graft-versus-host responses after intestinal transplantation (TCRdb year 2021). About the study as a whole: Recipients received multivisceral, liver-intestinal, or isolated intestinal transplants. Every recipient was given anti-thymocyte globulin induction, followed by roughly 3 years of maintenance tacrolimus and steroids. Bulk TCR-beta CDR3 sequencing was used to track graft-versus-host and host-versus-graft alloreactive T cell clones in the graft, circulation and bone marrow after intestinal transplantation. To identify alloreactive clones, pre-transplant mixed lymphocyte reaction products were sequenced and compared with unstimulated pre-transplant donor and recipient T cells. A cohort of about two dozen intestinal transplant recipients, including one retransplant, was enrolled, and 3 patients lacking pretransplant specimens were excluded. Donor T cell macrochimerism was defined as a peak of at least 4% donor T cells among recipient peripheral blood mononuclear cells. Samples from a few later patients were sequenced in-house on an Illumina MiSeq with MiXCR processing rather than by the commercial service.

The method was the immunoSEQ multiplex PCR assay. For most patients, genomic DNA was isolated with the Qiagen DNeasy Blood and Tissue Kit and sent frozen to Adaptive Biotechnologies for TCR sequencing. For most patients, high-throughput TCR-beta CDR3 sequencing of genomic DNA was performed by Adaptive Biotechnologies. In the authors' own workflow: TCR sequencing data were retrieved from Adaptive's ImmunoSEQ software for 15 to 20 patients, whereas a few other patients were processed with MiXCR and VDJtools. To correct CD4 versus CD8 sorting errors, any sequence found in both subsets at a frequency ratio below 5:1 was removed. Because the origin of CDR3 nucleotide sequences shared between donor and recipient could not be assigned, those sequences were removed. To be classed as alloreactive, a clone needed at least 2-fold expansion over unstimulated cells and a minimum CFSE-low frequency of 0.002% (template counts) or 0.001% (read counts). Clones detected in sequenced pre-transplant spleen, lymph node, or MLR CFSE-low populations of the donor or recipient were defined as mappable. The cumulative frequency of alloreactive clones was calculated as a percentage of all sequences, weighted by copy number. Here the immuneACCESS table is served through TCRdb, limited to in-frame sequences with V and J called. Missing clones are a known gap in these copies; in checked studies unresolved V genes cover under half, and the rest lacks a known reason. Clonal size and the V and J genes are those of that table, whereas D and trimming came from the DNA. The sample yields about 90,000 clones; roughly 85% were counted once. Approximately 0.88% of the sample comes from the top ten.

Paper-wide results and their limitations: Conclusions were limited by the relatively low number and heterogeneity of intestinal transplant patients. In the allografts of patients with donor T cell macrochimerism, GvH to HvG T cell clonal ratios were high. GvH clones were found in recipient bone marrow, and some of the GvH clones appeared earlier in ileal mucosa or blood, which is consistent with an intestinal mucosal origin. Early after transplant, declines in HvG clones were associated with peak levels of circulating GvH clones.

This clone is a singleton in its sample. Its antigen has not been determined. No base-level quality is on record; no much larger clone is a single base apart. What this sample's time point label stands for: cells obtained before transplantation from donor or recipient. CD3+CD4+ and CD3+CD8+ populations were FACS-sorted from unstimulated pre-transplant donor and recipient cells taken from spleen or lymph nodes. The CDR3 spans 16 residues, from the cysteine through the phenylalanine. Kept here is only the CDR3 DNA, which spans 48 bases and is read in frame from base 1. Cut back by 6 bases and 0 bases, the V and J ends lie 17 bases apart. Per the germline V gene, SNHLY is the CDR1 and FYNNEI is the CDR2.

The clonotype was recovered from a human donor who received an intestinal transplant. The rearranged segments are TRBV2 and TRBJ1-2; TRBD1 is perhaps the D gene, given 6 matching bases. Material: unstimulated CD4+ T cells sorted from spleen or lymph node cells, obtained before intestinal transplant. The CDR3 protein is CASRGGPISANYGYTF. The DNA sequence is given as TGTGCCAGCAGAGGGGGACCGATTTCAGCTAACTATGGCTACACCTTC.